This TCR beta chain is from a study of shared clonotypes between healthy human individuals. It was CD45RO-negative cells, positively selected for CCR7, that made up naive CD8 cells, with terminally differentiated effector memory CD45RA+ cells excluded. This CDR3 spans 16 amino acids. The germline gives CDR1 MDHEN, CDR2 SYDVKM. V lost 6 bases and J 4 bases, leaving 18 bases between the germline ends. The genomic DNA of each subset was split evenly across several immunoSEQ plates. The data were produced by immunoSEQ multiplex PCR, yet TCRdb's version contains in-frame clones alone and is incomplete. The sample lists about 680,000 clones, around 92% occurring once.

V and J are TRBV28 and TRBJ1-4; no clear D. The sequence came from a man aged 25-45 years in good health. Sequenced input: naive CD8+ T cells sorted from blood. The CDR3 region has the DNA TGTGCCAGCAGCCTACGCCGGGCCAGCTATAATGAAAAACTGTTTTTT. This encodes CASSLRRASYNEKLFF.